This entry lists 17 T cell receptor beta chains sequenced from one sample in a study of T cell repertoires in cytomegalovirus infection. TCRdb used MiXCR to reprocess the reads, holding one entry per CDR3 protein. The sample carries a few hundred thousand distinct CDR3 sequences, more than 8% recorded once. Sequenced sample: PBMCs. These receptor sequences come from a human donor in good health (CMV status not recorded). Some clones in this sample may be carry-over from other donors' samples.

This clonotype was detected ten times or more. This chain uses TRBV6-2 or TRBV6-3 with TRBJ2-1; 13 bases map to TRBD2. The CDR3 contains 15 residues. Germline V CDR1 and CDR2: MNHEY, SVGEGT. Unmatched junction bases numbered 7, after V lost 5 bases and J lost 9 bases. This chain's CDR3 is CASSNGLAGVSEQFF. The CDR3 DNA is TGTGCCAGCAGTAATGGACTAGCGGGGGTGAGTGAGCAGTTCTTC.

This clonotype was detected a few times. The rearrangement joins TRBV29-1 to TRBJ1-4; D remains unclear. CDR3 length: 13 residues. The V end lost 6 bases, the J end lost 7 bases, and 15 bases lay between the germline ends. Germline V gene sequence: CDR1 SQVTM, CDR2 ANQGSEA. CDR3 in amino acids: CSVKGRSGEKLFF. CDR3 in DNA: TGCAGCGTCAAAGGGAGGAGCGGTGAAAAACTGTTTTTT.

The gene calls are TRBV19 and TRBJ1-1, with 9 bases that match TRBD1. V lost 5 bases to trimming and J lost 4 bases; unmatched junction nucleotides: 11. Looked up from germline, CDR1 is LNHDA and CDR2 is SQIVND (reference sequence). The CDR3 runs to 16 residues. The CDR3 spells CASSLLPGQGSTEAFF. The CDR3 DNA is TGTGCCAGTAGTCTTCTCCCGGGACAGGGTAGCACTGAAGCTTTCTTT.

The J gene is TRBJ1-5, the V gene TRBV15; D possibly corresponds to TRBD1 (6 bases). The ends were cut back, 5 bases at V and 5 bases at J, with 19 bases in the middle. The CDR3 extends over 16 amino acids. CDR1 and CDR2 (germline): LNHNV, YYDKDF (reference sequence). Here the CDR3 reads CATSPTVWGLDQPQHF. The CDR3 DNA reads TGTGCCACCAGCCCAACCGTGTGGGGGCTGGATCAGCCCCAGCATTTT.

The rearrangement joins TRBV7-9 to TRBJ1-1, with 7 bases aligning to TRBD1. Germline V gives CDR1 SEHNR, CDR2 FQNEAQ (reference sequence). CDR3 length equals 15 residues. V lost 5 bases, J lost 2 bases, and 8 bases stayed unmatched. The CDR3 bases are TGTGCCAGCAGCCCCGCCGGGACAGTAAACACTGAAGCTTTCTTT. Amino acid sequence: CASSPAGTVNTEAFF.

This clonotype occurred a few times. The chain uses TRBV7-2 and TRBJ2-2; D is unclear. Germline CDR1 is SGHTA and CDR2 is FQGNSA. This CDR3 has 16 amino acids. Trimming removed 4 bases from V and 4 bases from J, with 16 bases in between. In nucleotides, the CDR3 is TGTGCCAGCAGCTCGAACATCGGACGGTTCACCGGGGAGCTGTTTTTT. Its protein product is CASSSNIGRFTGELFF.

This clonotype was counted ten times or more. The J gene is TRBJ2-1, the V gene TRBV19; the D gene is possibly TRBD2 (7 bases). Germline lookup yields CDR1 LNHDA and CDR2 SQIVND (reference sequence). The CDR3 has 14 residues. The germline V and J ends were trimmed by 5 bases and 8 bases, with 16 bases remaining between them. The CDR3, as DNA: TGTGCCAGTAGTGGATCCGGGGGGCGCGATGAGCAGTTCTTC. Its protein product is CASSGSGGRDEQFF.

This clonotype appeared many times. V and J are TRBV7-6 and TRBJ2-2; 14 bases agree with TRBD2. The CDR3 consists of 18 residues. From germline, CDR1 is SGHVS and CDR2 FNYEAQ. V shed 5 bases, J shed 8 bases, and the junction held 13 bases outside the gene matches. In DNA, the CDR3 is TGTGCCAGCAGCCCGCTGGGGACTAGCGGGAGAGTAAATGGGGAGCTGTTTTTT. This sequence encodes CASSPLGTSGRVNGELFF.

The rearrangement links TRBV20-1 to TRBJ2-7, with 12 bases lining up with TRBD2. This CDR3 contains 14 residues. The germline CDR1 and CDR2 sequences are DFQATT and SNEGSKA (reference sequence). After removal of 6 bases from V and 4 bases from J, the junction contained 7 bases not matched to a gene. As DNA, the CDR3 is TGCAGTGCCGGCCGACTAGCGGGAGTATACGAGCAGTACTTC. Protein sequence: CSAGRLAGVYEQYF.

This clonotype has more than one count but fewer than ten. The chain is built from TRBV28 and TRBJ2-7, with 9 bases matching TRBD2. The CDR3 sequence is 15 residues long. V trimming: 3 bases; J trimming: 7 bases; junction bases outside the gene matches: 10. Per the germline V gene, CDR1 is MDHEN and CDR2 is SYDVKM. The CDR3 loop reads CASSFRSSGTLEQYF. CDR3 sequence (DNA): TGTGCCAGCAGTTTCAGGTCTAGCGGGACCCTTGAGCAGTACTTC.

This clonotype was seen ten or more times. This chain connects TRBV7-2 to TRBJ1-2; possible D gene TRBD1, 6 bases. From germline, CDR1 is SGHTA and CDR2 FQGNSA. Trimming stripped 3 bases from V and 5 bases from J, with 16 bases between. The CDR3 spans 15 residues. CDR3 nucleotides: TGTGCCAGCAGCTTCCAGGGGTTTACCCTTTATGGCTACACCTTC. It translates to CASSFQGFTLYGYTF.

Ten or more counts support this clonotype. The chain joins TRBV7-2 to TRBJ1-1, with D perhaps TRBD1 (5 bases). The CDR3 spans 11 residues. CDR1 SGHTA and CDR2 FQGNSA come from the germline V gene. V gave up 6 bases and J gave up 11 bases, with 13 bases separating them. The CDR3 sequence: CASRNWRGAFF. The CDR3, as DNA: TGTGCCAGCAGAAACTGGCGGGGGGCTTTCTTT.

This clonotype came up a few times. The chain uses TRBV7-2 and TRBJ2-7, with 11 bases that match TRBD2. Germline lookup yields CDR1 SGHTA and CDR2 FQGNSA. Unmatched junction bases numbered 8, after V lost 5 bases and J lost 5 bases. The CDR3 length is 15 residues. CDR3 residues: CASSLISGLADEQYF. The CDR3 DNA follows: TGTGCCAGCAGCCTAATTTCGGGACTAGCGGACGAGCAGTACTTC. The whole variable domain, filled in from reference TRBV7-2 and TRBJ2-7, reads GAGVSQSPSNKVTEKGKDVELRCDPISGHTALYWYRQSLGQGLEFLIYFQGNSAPDKSGLPSDRFSAERTGGSVSTLTIQRTQQEDSAVYLCASSLISGLADEQYFGPGTRLTVT.

V and J are TRBV5-1 and TRBJ2-1; maybe TRBD2 (6 bases). The germline V gene encodes CDR1 SGHRS and CDR2 YFSETQ. The length of the CDR3 is 16 residues. V was shortened by 3 bases and J by 7 bases, with 20 bases between the two germline ends. The CDR3 bases are TGCGCCAGCAGCTGGGGACTGCTTACAGACGGAAATGAGCAGTTCTTC. Its translation: CASSWGLLTDGNEQFF. The whole variable domain, filled in from reference TRBV5-1 and TRBJ2-1, reads KAGVTQTPRYLIKTRGQQVTLSCSPISGHRSVSWYQQTPGQGLQFLFEYFSETQRNKGNFPGRFSGRQFSNSRSEMNVSTLELGDSALYLCASSWGLLTDGNEQFFGPGTRLTVL.

This clonotype was picked up many times. The chain is built from TRBV4-3 and TRBJ1-2, with D perhaps TRBD1 (5 bases). This CDR3 is 14 amino acids long. Looked up from germline, CDR1 is LGHNA and CDR2 is YSLEER. The V gene lost 1 base and the J gene lost 7 bases, with 13 bases spanning the gap. The CDR3 bases are TGCGCCAGCAGCCAAGTGGCAGGGTTAAGTGGCTACACCTTC. This translates into CASSQVAGLSGYTF.

Concerning this clonotype: A read error is possible here, since a much larger clone lies one base away. The CDR3, as DNA: TGTGCCAGCAGCTTTAGCGGGGGGGTAACGGCAGATATGCAGTATTTT. This codes for CASSFSGGVTADMQYF. The chain recombines TRBV7-3 with TRBJ2-3, with 11 bases lining up with TRBD2. The length of the CDR3 is 16 residues. Germline assignment: CDR1 SGHTA and CDR2 FQGTGA.

There are many counts of this clonotype. The rearrangement uses TRBV7-6 and TRBJ1-1; D gene uncertain. Germline CDR1 SGHVS, CDR2 FNYEAQ. CDR3 length equals 13 residues. The ends were cut back, 4 bases at V and 1 base at J, with 7 bases in the middle. The CDR3 here is CASSSDGNTEAFF. The CDR3 bases are TGTGCCAGCAGCTCGGACGGGAACACTGAAGCTTTCTTT.